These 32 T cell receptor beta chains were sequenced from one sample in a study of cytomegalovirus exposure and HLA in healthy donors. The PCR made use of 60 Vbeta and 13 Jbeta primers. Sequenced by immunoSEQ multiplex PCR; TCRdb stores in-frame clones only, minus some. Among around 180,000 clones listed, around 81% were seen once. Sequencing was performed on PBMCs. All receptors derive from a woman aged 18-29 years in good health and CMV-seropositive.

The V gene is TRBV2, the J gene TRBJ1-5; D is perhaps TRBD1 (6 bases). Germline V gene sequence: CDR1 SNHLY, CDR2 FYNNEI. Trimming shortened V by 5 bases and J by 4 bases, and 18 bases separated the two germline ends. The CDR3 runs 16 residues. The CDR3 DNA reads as TGTGCCAGCAGTCATAACAGGGAAGGAGCGAATCAGCCCCAGCATTTT. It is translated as CASSHNREGANQPQHF.

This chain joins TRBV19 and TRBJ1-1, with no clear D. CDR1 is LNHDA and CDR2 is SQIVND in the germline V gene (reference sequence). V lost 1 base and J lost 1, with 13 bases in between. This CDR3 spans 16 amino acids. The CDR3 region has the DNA TGTGCCAGTAGTATAGTGGGAGGGAAAGAGAACACTGAAGCTTTCTTT. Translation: CASSIVGGKENTEAFF. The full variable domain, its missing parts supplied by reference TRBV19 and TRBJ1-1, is DGGITQSPKYLFRKEGQNVTLSCEQNLNHDAMYWYRQDPGQGLRLIYYSQIVNDFQKGDIAEGYSVSREKKESFPLTVTSAQKNPTAFYLCASSIVGGKENTEAFFGQGTRLTVV.

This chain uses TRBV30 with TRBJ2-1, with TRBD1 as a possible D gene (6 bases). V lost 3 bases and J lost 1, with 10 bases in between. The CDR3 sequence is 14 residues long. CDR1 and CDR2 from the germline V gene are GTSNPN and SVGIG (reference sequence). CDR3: CAWRSGASYNEQFF. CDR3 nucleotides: TGTGCCTGGAGATCAGGGGCTTCCTACAATGAGCAGTTCTTC.

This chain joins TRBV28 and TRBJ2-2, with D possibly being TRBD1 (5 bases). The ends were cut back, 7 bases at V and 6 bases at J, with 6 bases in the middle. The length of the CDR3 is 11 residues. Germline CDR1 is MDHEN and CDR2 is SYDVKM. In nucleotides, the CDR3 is TGTGCCAGCACAGGGTCCGGGGAGCTGTTTTTT. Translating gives CASTGSGELFF.

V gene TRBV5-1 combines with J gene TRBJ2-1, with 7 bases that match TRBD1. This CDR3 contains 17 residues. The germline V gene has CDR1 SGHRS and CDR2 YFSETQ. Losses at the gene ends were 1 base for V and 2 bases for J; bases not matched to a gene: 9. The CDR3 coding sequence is TGCGCCAGCAGCTTGACCCAGACAGGGCTCACCTACAATGAGCAGTTCTTC. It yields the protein CASSLTQTGLTYNEQFF.

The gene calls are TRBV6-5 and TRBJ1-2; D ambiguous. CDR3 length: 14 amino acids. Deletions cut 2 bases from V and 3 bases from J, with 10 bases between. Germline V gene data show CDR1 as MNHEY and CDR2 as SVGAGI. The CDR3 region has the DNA TGTGCCAGCAGTTACCACCCTGGCTACTATGGCTACACCTTC. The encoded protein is CASSYHPGYYGYTF.

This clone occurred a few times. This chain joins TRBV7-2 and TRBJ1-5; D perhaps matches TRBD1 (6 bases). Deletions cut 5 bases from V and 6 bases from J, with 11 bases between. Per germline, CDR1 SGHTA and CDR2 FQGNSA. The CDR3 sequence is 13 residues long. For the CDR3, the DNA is TGTGCCAGCAGCCCCACAGGGCGTCAGCCCCAGCATTTT. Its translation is CASSPTGRQPQHF. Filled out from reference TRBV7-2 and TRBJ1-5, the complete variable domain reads GAGVSQSPSNKVTEKGKDVELRCDPISGHTALYWYRQSLGQGLEFLIYFQGNSAPDKSGLPSDRFSAERTGGSVSTLTIQRTQQEDSAVYLCASSPTGRQPQHFGDGTRLSIL.

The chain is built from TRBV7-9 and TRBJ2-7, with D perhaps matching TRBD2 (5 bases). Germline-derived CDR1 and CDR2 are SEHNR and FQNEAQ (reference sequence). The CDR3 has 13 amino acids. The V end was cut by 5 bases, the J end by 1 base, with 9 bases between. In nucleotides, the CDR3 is TGTGCCAGCAGCCCGGGGTTATCCTACGAGCAGTACGTC. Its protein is CASSPGLSYEQYV.

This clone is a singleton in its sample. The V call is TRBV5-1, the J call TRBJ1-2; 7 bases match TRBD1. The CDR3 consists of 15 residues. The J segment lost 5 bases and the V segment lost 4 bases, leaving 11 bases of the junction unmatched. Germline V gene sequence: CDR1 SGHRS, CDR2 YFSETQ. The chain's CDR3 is CASSPGGDRAYGYTF. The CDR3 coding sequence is TGCGCCAGCAGCCCGGGCGGGGACAGAGCTTATGGCTACACCTTC.

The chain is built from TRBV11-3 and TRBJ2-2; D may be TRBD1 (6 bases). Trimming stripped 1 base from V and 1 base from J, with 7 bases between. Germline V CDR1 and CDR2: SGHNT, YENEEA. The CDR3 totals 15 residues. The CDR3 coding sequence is TGTGCCAGCAGCTTAGGGGGACAGAACACCGGGGAGCTGTTTTTT. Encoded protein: CASSLGGQNTGELFF.

CDR3 nucleotide sequence: TGTGCCAGTAAGACATTTTTGGACAGGGAAAGACCAAACTATGGCTACACCTTC. Its protein product is CASKTFLDRERPNYGYTF. The V call is TRBV19, the J call TRBJ1-2, with TRBD1 identical over 8 bases. The V and J ends lost 7 bases and 2 bases, in that order; junction bases with no gene match: 18. The CDR3 totals 18 residues. The V gene's germline CDR1 is LNHDA and CDR2 SQIVND (reference sequence).

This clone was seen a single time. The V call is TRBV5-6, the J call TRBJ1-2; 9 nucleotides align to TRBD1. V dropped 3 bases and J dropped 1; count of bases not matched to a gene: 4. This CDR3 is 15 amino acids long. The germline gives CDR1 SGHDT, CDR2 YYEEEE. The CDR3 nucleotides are TGTGCCAGCAGCTCACAGGGGGCGATTAACTATGGCTACACCTTC. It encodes CASSSQGAINYGYTF.

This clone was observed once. CDR3 DNA sequence: TGTGCAAGTCGCTTAGCGCGGGACAGCAGATCAACTAATGAAAAACTGTTTTTT. It codes for CASRLARDSRSTNEKLFF. The rearrangement uses TRBV12-2 and TRBJ1-4; the listed D gene, TRBD1, was not tested against the DNA. TRBV12-2 represents a pseudogene. CDR3 size: 18 residues.

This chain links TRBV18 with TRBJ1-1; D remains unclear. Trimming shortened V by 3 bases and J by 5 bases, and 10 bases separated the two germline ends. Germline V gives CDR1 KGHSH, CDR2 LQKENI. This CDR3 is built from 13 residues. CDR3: CASSPPSRTEAFF. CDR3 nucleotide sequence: TGTGCCAGCTCACCCCCCTCTAGGACTGAAGCTTTCTTT.

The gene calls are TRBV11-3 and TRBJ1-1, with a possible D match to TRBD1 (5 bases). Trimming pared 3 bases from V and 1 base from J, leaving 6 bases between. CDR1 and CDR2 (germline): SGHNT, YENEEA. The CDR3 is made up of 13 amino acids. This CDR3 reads CASSLGGNTEAFF. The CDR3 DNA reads TGTGCCAGCAGCTTGGGGGGGAACACTGAAGCTTTCTTT. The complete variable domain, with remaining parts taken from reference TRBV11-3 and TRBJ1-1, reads EAGVVQSPRYKIIEKKQPVAFWCNPISGHNTLYWYLQNLGQGPELLIRYENEEAVDDSQLPKDRFSAERLKGVDSTLKIQPAELGDSAVYLCASSLGGNTEAFFGQGTRLTVV.

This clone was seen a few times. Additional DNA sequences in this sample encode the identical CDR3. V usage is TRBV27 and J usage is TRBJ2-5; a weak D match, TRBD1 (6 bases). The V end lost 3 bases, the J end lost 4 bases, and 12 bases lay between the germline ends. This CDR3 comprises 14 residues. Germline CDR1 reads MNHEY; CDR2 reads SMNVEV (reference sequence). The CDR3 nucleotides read TGTGCCAGCAGTTTCTTGGGGGCGGGAGAGACCCAGTACTTC. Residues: CASSFLGAGETQYF.

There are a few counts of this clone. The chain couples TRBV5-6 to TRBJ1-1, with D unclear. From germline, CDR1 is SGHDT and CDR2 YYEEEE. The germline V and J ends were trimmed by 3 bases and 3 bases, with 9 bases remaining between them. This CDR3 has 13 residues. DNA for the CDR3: TGTGCCAGCAGCTCAAACCGGGACACTGAAGCTTTCTTT. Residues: CASSSNRDTEAFF.

The CDR3 sequence is CASSSQRRPLHF. As DNA, the CDR3 is TGTGCCAGCAGTTCACAGAGACGACCCCTCCACTTT. This sequence joins TRBV6-5 and TRBJ1-6; D gene ambiguous. The CDR3 is 12 residues long. CDR1 and CDR2 from the germline V gene are MNHEY and SVGAGI. The V gene lost 4 bases and the J gene lost 12 bases, with 10 bases spanning the gap.

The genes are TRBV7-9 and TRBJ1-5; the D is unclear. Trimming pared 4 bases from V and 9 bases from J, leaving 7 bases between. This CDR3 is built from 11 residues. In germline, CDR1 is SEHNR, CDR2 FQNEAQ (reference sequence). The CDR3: CASSSTGPQHF. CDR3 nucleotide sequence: TGTGCCAGCAGCTCCACGGGGCCCCAGCATTTT.

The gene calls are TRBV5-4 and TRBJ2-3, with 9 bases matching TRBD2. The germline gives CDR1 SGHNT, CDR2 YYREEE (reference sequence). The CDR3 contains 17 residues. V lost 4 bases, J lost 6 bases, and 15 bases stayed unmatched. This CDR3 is CASSPPGVAGAGDTQYF. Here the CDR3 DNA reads TGTGCCAGCAGCCCCCCCGGAGTAGCGGGGGCCGGGGATACGCAGTATTTT.

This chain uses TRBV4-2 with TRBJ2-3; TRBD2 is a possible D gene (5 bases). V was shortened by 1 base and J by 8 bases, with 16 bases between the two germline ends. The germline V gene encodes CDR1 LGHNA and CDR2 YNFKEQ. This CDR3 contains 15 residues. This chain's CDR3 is CASSQVRGEMSTQYF. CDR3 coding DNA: TGTGCCAGCAGCCAAGTCCGGGGAGAAATGAGTACGCAGTATTTT.

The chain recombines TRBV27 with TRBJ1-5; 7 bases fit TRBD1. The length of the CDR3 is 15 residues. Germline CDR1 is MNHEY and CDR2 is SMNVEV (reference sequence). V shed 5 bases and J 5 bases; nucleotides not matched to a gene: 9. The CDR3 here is CASSPRGQTYQPQHF. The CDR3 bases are TGTGCCAGCAGTCCTCGGGGACAGACTTATCAGCCCCAGCATTTT.

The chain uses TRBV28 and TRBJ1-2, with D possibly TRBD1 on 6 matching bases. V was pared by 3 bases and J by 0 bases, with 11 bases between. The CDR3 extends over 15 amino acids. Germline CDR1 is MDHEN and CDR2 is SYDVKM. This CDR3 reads CASSFTQGSNYGYTF. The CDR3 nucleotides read TGTGCCAGCAGTTTTACACAGGGTTCTAACTATGGCTACACCTTC.

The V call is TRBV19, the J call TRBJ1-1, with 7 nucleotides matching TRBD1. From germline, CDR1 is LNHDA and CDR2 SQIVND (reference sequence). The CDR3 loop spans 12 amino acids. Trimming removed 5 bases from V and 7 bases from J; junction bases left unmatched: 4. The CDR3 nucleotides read TGTGCCAGTAGTCTCACAGGGGTTGAAGCTTTCTTT. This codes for CASSLTGVEAFF.

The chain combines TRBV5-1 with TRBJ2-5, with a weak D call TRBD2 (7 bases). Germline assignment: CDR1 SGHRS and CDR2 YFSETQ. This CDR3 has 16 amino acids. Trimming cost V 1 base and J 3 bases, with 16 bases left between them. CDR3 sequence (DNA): TGCGCCAGCAGCTTGCTGGGGGGGCCCCCCAAAGAGACCCAGTACTTC. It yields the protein CASSLLGGPPKETQYF.

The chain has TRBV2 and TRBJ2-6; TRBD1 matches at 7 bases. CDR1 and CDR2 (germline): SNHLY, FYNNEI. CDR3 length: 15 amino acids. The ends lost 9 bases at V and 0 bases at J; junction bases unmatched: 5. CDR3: CASAGGSSGANVLTF. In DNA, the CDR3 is TGTGCCAGTGCAGGGGGTTCCTCTGGGGCCAACGTCCTGACTTTC.

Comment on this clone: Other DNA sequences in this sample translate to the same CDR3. CDR3 in amino acids: CASSYNYEQYF. CDR3 sequence (DNA): TGTGCCAGCAGTTACAACTACGAGCAGTACTTC. The rearrangement joins TRBV2 to TRBJ2-7; D gene ambiguous. The CDR3 totals 11 residues. CDR1 is SNHLY, CDR2 FYNNEI, per germline. V was cut by 5 bases and J by 3 bases, with 5 bases left in between. Drawing the rest from reference TRBV2 and TRBJ2-7, the complete variable domain is EPEVTQTPSHQVTQMGQEVILRCVPISNHLYFYWYRQILGQKVEFLVSFYNNEISEKSEIFDDQFSVERPDGSNFTLKIRSTKLEDSAMYFCASSYNYEQYFGPGTRLTVT.

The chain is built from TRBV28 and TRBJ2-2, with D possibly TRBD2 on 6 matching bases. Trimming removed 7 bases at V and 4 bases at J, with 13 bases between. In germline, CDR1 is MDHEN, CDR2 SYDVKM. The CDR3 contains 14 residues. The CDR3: CASTTGLVTGELFF. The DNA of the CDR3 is TGTGCCAGCACAACGGGACTCGTCACCGGGGAGCTGTTTTTT.

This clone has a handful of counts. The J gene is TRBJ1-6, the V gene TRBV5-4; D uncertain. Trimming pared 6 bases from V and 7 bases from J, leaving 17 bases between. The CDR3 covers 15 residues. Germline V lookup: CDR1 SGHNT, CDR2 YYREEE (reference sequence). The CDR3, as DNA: TGTGCCAGCAAGACCTTTTCGAGGCGGAATTCACCCCTCCACTTT. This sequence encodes CASKTFSRRNSPLHF.

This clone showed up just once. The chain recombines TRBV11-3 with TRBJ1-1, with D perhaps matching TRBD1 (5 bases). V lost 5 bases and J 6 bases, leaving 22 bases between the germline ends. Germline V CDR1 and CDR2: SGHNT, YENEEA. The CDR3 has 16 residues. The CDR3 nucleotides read TGTGCCAGCAGCGGGGCCGGGTCTGGGGTGTACGCTGAAGCTTTCTTT. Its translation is CASSGAGSGVYAEAFF.

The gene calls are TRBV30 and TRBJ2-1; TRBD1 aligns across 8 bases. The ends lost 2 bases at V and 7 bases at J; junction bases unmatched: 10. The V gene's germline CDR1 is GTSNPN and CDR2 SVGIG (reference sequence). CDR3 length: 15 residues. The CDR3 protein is CAWSPGTGVGNEQFF. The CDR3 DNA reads TGTGCCTGGAGTCCAGGGACAGGTGTAGGGAATGAGCAGTTCTTC. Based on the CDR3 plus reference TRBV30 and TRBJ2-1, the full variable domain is SQTIHQWPATLVQPVGSPLSLECTVEGTSNPNLYWYRQAAGRGLQLLFYSVGIGQISSEVPQNLSASRPQDRQFILSSKKLLLSDSGFYLCAWSPGTGVGNEQFFGPGTRLTVL.

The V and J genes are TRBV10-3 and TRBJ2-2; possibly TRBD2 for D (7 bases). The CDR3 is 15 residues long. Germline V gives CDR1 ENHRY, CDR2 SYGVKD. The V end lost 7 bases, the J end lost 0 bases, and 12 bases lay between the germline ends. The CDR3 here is CAIKKGGPNTGELFF. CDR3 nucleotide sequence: TGTGCCATCAAAAAGGGGGGGCCGAACACCGGGGAGCTGTTTTTT.